The clone carrying this T cell receptor (beta chain) was detected once. Sequencing was performed with immunoSEQ multiplex PCR; in TCRdb, only in-frame clones are kept and a portion is missing. The sample contains about 330,000 clones, around 90% of which appear only once. This CDR3 is 13 amino acids long. With 3 bases removed from V and 1 base from J, the gap between germline ends came to 6 bases. Germline CDR1 is LNHDA and CDR2 is SQIVND (reference sequence). The record originates from a study of blood T cell repertoires in COVID-19. Sequencing input: PBMCs or T cells enriched from blood (not recorded which). The gene calls are TRBV19 and TRBJ1-1; weak D call: TRBD1 (6 bases). This clonotype was obtained from a woman aged 30 to 39 who had recovered from COVID-19. The CDR3 region has the DNA TGTGCCAGTAGTATGGGACAGAACACTGAAGCTTTCTTT. It is translated as CASSMGQNTEAFF.